This T cell receptor (beta chain) was identified in a study of blood T cell repertoires in COVID-19. Produced via immunoSEQ multiplex PCR; TCRdb's table is partial and in-frame only. This sample has 60,000 to 75,000 clones; around nine tenths occur once, and the top ten carry roughly a fifth. Germline V gives CDR1 SEHNR, CDR2 FQNEAQ (reference sequence). V lost 6 bases, J lost 0 bases, and 14 bases lay in between. The CDR3 has 15 amino acids. V is TRBV7-9 and J is TRBJ1-2, with D possibly matching TRBD1 (6 bases). The receptor was derived from a woman over 75 with acute or convalescent COVID-19. Specimen: peripheral blood. The CDR3 reads CASSRRTEANYGYTF. The CDR3 region has the DNA TGTGCCAGCAGTCGCCGGACAGAGGCTAACTATGGCTACACCTTC.